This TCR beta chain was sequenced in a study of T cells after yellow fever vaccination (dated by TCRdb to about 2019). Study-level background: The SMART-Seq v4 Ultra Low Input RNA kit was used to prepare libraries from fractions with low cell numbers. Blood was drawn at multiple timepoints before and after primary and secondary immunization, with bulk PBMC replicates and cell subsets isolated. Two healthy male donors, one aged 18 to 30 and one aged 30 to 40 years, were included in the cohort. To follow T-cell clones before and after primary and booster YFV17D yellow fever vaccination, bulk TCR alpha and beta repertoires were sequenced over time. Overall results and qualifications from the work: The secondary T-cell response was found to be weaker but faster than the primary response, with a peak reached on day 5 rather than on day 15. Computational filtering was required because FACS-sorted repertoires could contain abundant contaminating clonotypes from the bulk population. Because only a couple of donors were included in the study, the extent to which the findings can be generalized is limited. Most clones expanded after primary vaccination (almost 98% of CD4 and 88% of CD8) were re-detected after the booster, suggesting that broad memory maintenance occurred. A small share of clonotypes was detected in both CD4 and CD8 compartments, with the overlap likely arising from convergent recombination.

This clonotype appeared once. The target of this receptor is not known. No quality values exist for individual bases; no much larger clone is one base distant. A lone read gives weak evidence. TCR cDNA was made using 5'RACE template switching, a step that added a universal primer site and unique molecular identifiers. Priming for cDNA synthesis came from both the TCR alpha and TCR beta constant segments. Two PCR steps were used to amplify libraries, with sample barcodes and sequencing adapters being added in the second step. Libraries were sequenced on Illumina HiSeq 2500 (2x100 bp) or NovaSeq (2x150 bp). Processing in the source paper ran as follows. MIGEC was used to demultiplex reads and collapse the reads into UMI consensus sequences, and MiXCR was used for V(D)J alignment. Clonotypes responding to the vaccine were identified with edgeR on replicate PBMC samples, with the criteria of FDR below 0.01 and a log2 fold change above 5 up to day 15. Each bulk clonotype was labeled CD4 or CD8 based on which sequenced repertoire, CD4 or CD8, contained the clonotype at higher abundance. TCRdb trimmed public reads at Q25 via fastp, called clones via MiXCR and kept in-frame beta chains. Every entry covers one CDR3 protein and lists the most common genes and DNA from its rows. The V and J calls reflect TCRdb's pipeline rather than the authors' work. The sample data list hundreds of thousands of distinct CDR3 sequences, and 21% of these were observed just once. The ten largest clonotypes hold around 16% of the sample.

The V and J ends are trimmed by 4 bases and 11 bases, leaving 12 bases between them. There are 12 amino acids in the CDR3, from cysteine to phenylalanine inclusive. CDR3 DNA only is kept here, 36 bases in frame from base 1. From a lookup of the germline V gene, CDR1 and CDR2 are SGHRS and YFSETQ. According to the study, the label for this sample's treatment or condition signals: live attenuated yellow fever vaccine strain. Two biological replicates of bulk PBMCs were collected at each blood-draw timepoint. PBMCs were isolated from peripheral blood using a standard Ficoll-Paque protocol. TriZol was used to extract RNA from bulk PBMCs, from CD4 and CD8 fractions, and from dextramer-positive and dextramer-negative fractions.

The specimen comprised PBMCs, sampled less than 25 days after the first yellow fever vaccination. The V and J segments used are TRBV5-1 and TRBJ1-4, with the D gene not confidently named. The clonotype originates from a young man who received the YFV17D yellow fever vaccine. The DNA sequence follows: TGCGCCAGCAGCCCGGACGGTGGCAAACTGTTTTTT. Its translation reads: CASSPDGGKLFF.